In this sample, the clone carrying this TCR beta chain turned up a few times. As yet, its antigen is unknown. This CDR3 is 15 amino acids long. The ends were cut back, 5 bases at V and 5 bases at J, with 16 bases in the middle. The germline gives CDR1 SGHVS, CDR2 FQNEAQ. Unique molecular identifiers were used in preparing the TCRbeta library. Via MiXCR, TCRdb re-called the PCR reads, giving one row per CDR3 protein. Among about 540,000 distinct CDR3 sequences listed, roughly 30% were seen once. This record comes from a study of T-cell reconstitution after alpha-beta-depleted transplantation in children. General study points: The origin of alpha-beta T cells about two months after transplant was reportedly several hundred expanded graft clones. Some patients' high day-60 TCRbeta diversity was traced to surviving recipient T cells and thymic progenitors. At one year after transplant, newly produced T cells mostly accounted for T-cell counts and diversity.

The chain recombines TRBV7-8 with TRBJ2-1; the D gene is possibly TRBD1 (5 bases). This sample comprised PBMCs, obtained before TCRalphabeta/CD19-depleted stem cell transplant. The clonotype was recovered from a boy in the first two years of life with Wiskott-Aldrich syndrome, due to receive a stem cell transplant. The CDR3 DNA sequence: TGTGCCAGCAGCCTGGGGCCCAAACCCCACAATGAGCAGTTCTTC. Protein product: CASSLGPKPHNEQFF.